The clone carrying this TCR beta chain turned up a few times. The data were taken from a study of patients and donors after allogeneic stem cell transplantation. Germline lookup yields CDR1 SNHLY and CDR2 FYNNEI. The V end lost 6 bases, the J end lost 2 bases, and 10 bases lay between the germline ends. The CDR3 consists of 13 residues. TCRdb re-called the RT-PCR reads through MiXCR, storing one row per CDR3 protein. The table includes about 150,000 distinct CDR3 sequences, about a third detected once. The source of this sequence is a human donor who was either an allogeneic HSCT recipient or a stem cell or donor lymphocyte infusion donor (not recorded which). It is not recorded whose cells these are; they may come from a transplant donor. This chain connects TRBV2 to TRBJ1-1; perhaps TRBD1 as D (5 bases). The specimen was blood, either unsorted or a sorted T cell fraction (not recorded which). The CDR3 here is CASREDTNTEAFF. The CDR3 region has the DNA TGTGCCAGCAGGGAGGACACAAACACTGAAGCTTTCTTT.